A single sample is the source of the 4 T cell receptor beta chains below, sequenced in a study of blood T cell repertoires in COVID-19. The assay was immunoSEQ multiplex PCR, and TCRdb's table has in-frame clones only and misses some. The profile covers 350,000 to 450,000 clones, with roughly 90% appearing a single time and approximately 1.2% taken by the ten largest. The specimen was peripheral blood. All receptors come from a man in his forties with acute or convalescent COVID-19.

The chain carries TRBV6-5 and TRBJ2-3, with unresolved D. Trimming removed 9 bases at V and 0 bases at J, with 16 bases between. Germline V gives CDR1 MNHEY, CDR2 SVGAGI. The CDR3 runs 15 residues. The CDR3 loop is CASSWSAPSTDTQYF. In DNA form, the CDR3 reads TGTGCCAGTTCGTGGAGCGCTCCTAGCACAGATACGCAGTATTTT.

The rearrangement joins TRBV11-3 to TRBJ2-3; D might be TRBD2 (5 bases). Germline loops: CDR1 SGHNT, CDR2 YENEEA. The CDR3 has 14 residues. V dropped 1 base and J dropped 3 bases, with 8 bases sitting between them. The CDR3 loop is CASSLGEMTDTQYF. Here the CDR3 DNA reads TGTGCCAGCAGCTTAGGGGAGATGACAGATACGCAGTATTTT.

The chain links TRBV18 to TRBJ1-1, with TRBD1 matching 9 bases. V shed 4 bases and J 2 bases; nucleotides not matched to a gene: 2. The CDR3 is 14 residues long. Germline assignment: CDR1 KGHSH and CDR2 LQKENI. CDR3 in amino acids: CASSRDRENTEAFF. The DNA for the CDR3 is TGTGCCAGCTCACGGGACAGGGAAAACACTGAAGCTTTCTTT.

The chain links TRBV7-2 to TRBJ1-1; D unclear. The CDR3 is made up of 12 amino acids. Trimming shortened V by 1 base and J by 5 bases, and 5 bases separated the two germline ends. CDR1 is SGHTA and CDR2 is FQGNSA in the germline V gene. The CDR3: CASSLVYTEAFF. CDR3 nucleotide sequence: TGTGCCAGCAGCTTAGTATATACTGAAGCTTTCTTT.